The next 21 T cell receptor beta chains were all read from a single sample in a study of cytomegalovirus exposure and HLA in healthy donors. Vbeta (60) and Jbeta (13) primers were used in the PCR. Sequenced by immunoSEQ multiplex PCR; TCRdb stores in-frame clones only, minus some. The sample records about 250,000 clones, roughly 78% being singletons. Sequenced sample: PBMCs. The receptors derive from a boy aged 5-17 years in good health and CMV-seronegative.

This chain joins TRBV11-3 and TRBJ1-4; no clear D. The CDR3 has 15 amino acids. Germline CDR1 and CDR2: SGHNT and YENEEA. The V end lost 4 bases, the J end lost 0 bases, and 9 bases lay between the germline ends. The CDR3: CASSWRLATNEKLFF. CDR3 in DNA: TGTGCCAGCAGCTGGAGGCTTGCAACTAATGAAAAACTGTTTTTT.

V usage is TRBV18 and J usage is TRBJ1-5; tentatively, D is TRBD1 (6 bases). Between the trimmed V and J ends, which lost 0 bases and 6 bases, there was a span of 9 bases. Looked up from germline, CDR1 is KGHSH and CDR2 is LQKENI. This CDR3 is built from 14 residues. CDR3 sequence reads: CASSPPQGGQPQHF. CDR3 nucleotides: TGTGCCAGCTCACCACCACAGGGCGGTCAGCCCCAGCATTTT.

This clone was counted once. This chain uses TRBV28 with TRBJ1-2, with 10 bases aligning to TRBD1. V dropped 7 bases and J dropped 4; count of bases not matched to a gene: 6. Germline V CDR1 and CDR2: MDHEN, SYDVKM. The CDR3 has 14 amino acids. DNA of the CDR3: TGTGCCAGCACACCGGGACAGGGGTTCTATGGCTACACCTTC. Protein sequence: CASTPGQGFYGYTF.

This chain joins TRBV30 and TRBJ1-3; 8 bases align to TRBD1. The V segment lost 2 bases and the J segment 2 bases; nucleotides outside the gene matches: 5. The CDR3 has 15 amino acids. Germline CDR1 and CDR2: GTSNPN and SVGIG (reference sequence). In nucleotides, the CDR3 is TGTGCCTGGAGTCGTAACAGGGGGGCTGGAAACACCATATATTTT. Translating it yields CAWSRNRGAGNTIYF.

This rearrangement joins TRBV30 to TRBJ1-2, with 8 positions matching TRBD1. Germline CDR1 reads GTSNPN; CDR2 reads SVGIG (reference sequence). The trim removed 2 bases at V and 4 bases at J, leaving 3 bases unmatched. The CDR3 sequence is 13 residues long. This chain's CDR3 is CAWSLDRGYGYTF. The CDR3 DNA is TGTGCCTGGAGTTTAGACAGGGGCTATGGCTACACCTTC.

V and J are TRBV7-9 and TRBJ2-3, with D hard to call. Looked up from germline, CDR1 is SEHNR and CDR2 is FQNEAQ (reference sequence). The CDR3 covers 13 residues. V was cut by 1 base and J by 8 bases, with 10 bases left in between. Here the CDR3 reads CASSLGSPGTQYF. The CDR3 DNA reads as TGTGCCAGCAGCTTAGGGTCCCCCGGTACGCAGTATTTT. The variable domain in full, with the rest retrieved from reference TRBV7-9 and TRBJ2-3, is DTGVSQNPRHKITKRGQNVTFRCDPISEHNRLYWYRQTLGQGPEFLTYFQNEAQLEKSRLLSDRFSAERPKGSFSTLEIQRTEQGDSAMYLCASSLGSPGTQYFGPGTRLTVL.

The chain carries TRBV14 and TRBJ1-2, with 9 positions matching TRBD1. J lost 8 bases, V lost 4 bases, and 5 bases had no gene match. The CDR3 contains 13 residues. CDR1 is SGHDN and CDR2 is FVKESK in the germline V gene. The DNA for the CDR3 is TGTGCCAGCAGCCGGGACAGGGAGGGCGGCTACACCTTC. Protein: CASSRDREGGYTF.

This clone was recorded once. The chain has TRBV2 and TRBJ2-7, with TRBD1 as a possible D gene (6 bases). Germline assignment: CDR1 SNHLY and CDR2 FYNNEI. V was pared by 10 bases and J by 3 bases, with 13 bases between. The CDR3 is 12 residues long. The DNA for the CDR3 is TGTGCCACCATTAGACAGGACTACGAGCAGTACTTC. Its translation: CATIRQDYEQYF.

V and J are TRBV19 and TRBJ2-1, with a possible D match to TRBD2 (6 bases). CDR1 is LNHDA, CDR2 SQIVND, per germline (reference sequence). The V end lost 2 bases, the J end lost 2 bases, and 13 bases lay between the germline ends. The CDR3 runs 16 residues. The CDR3 coding sequence is TGTGCCAGTAGTATATCGGCGGGGCCCGCCTACAATGAGCAGTTCTTC. This encodes CASSISAGPAYNEQFF.

The chain links TRBV29-1 to TRBJ2-2, with 10 bases lining up with TRBD2. The CDR3 sequence is 17 residues long. With 4 bases clipped from V and 8 bases from J, the junction kept 16 bases outside the gene matches. Germline V gene sequence: CDR1 SQVTM, CDR2 ANQGSEA. The CDR3 DNA follows: TGCAGCGTTGTCGGGCTAGCGGGAGAGTTTAAGAGGGGGGAGCTGTTTTTT. Translated: CSVVGLAGEFKRGELFF.

This chain links TRBV6-1 with TRBJ1-3, with D possibly TRBD1 on 6 matching bases. Per germline, CDR1 MNHNS and CDR2 SASEGT. This CDR3 has 15 amino acids. The ends were cut back, 11 bases at V and 2 bases at J, with 19 bases in the middle. CDR3 residues: CAGKIGGATGNTIYF. The CDR3 region has the DNA TGTGCCGGTAAAATCGGGGGGGCAACTGGAAACACCATATATTTT.

CDR3 region: CASSWGGRDEQYF. CDR3 DNA: TGTGCCAGCAGCTGGGGAGGTAGAGACGAGCAGTACTTC. This chain links TRBV7-2 with TRBJ2-7, with D maybe TRBD2 (6 bases). Germline assignment: CDR1 SGHTA and CDR2 FQGNSA. The CDR3 spans 13 residues. V lost 4 bases to trimming and J lost 5 bases, with 12 bases between them.

V and J are TRBV7-7 and TRBJ2-2; D perhaps matches TRBD1 (5 bases). CDR1 is SSHAT, CDR2 FNYEAQ, per germline (reference sequence). CDR3 size: 14 residues. V lost 6 bases and J lost 1, with 9 bases in between. CDR3 coding DNA: TGTGCCAGCAGTTCCGACAGGAACACCGGGGAGCTGTTTTTT. Translating it yields CASSSDRNTGELFF.

V gene TRBV5-4 combines with J gene TRBJ2-5; possibly TRBD1 for D (5 bases). The V end was cut by 1 base, the J end by 2 bases, with 6 bases between. Germline lookup yields CDR1 SGHNT and CDR2 YYREEE (reference sequence). This CDR3 has 13 amino acids. The CDR3 DNA sequence: TGTGCCAGCAGCTTGAAGGGGCAAGAGACCCAGTACTTC. It translates to CASSLKGQETQYF.

This clone was found once. V gene TRBV27 combines with J gene TRBJ2-2; D may be TRBD2 (5 bases). Germline CDR1 MNHEY, CDR2 SMNVEV (reference sequence). The length of the CDR3 is 14 residues. V was shortened by 5 bases and J by 6 bases, with 13 bases between the two germline ends. CDR3 amino acids: CASSTRTGPGELFF. In DNA, the CDR3 is TGTGCCAGCAGTACCCGGACTGGTCCCGGGGAGCTGTTTTTT.

The CDR3 DNA follows: TGTGCCACCAGCAGAGCTGGCAGGGAGGCAGATACGCAGTATTTT. As protein: CATSRAGREADTQYF. V usage is TRBV15 and J usage is TRBJ2-3, with D maybe TRBD2 (6 bases). V lost 1 base, J lost 4 bases, and 12 bases lay in between. There are 15 residues in the CDR3. CDR1 is LNHNV and CDR2 is YYDKDF in the germline V gene (reference sequence).

This clone was recorded a few times. The V call is TRBV18, the J call TRBJ2-2; 8 positions match TRBD2. The CDR3 has 16 residues. Germline V gene lookup returns CDR1 KGHSH and CDR2 LQKENI. With 1 base clipped from V and 6 bases from J, the junction kept 7 bases outside the gene matches. Written as DNA, the CDR3 is TGTGCCAGCTCACCACATCGGGAGGGGTACGCCGGGGAGCTGTTTTTT. This translates into CASSPHREGYAGELFF.

A single count supports this clone. This chain connects TRBV7-8 to TRBJ1-2; D remains ambiguous. V shed 3 bases and J shed 0 bases, with 8 bases lying between them. The germline gives CDR1 SGHVS, CDR2 FQNEAQ. The CDR3 spans 14 residues. The CDR3 here is CASSFAGSNYGYTF. CDR3 in DNA: TGTGCCAGCAGCTTTGCAGGTTCTAACTATGGCTACACCTTC.

The CDR3 DNA follows: TGTGCCTGGGGACAGGGGCCCCGCGGGGAGCAGTACTTC. Its protein product is CAWGQGPRGEQYF. The chain uses TRBV30 and TRBJ2-7; the match to TRBD1 covers 9 bases. Trimming took 5 bases from V and 7 from J; bases not matched to a gene: 9. Germline CDR1 and CDR2: GTSNPN and SVGIG (reference sequence). This CDR3 is 13 amino acids long. The full variable domain, its missing parts supplied by reference TRBV30 and TRBJ2-7, is SQTIHQWPATLVQPVGSPLSLECTVEGTSNPNLYWYRQAAGRGLQLLFYSVGIGQISSEVPQNLSASRPQDRQFILSSKKLLLSDSGFYLCAWGQGPRGEQYFGPGTRLTVT.

The table lists this clone with a few counts. In nucleotides, the CDR3 is TGTGCCAGCAGCTCAAAGACAAGGAATGAAAAACTGTTTTTT. Its protein product is CASSSKTRNEKLFF. The chain couples TRBV7-9 to TRBJ1-4; D uncertain. CDR1 and CDR2 from the germline V gene are SEHNR and FQNEAQ (reference sequence). The CDR3 spans 14 residues. V lost 4 bases and J 5 bases, leaving 11 bases between the germline ends.

This sequence joins TRBV13 and TRBJ1-1; weak D call: TRBD1 (6 bases). The CDR3 totals 15 residues. Trimming shortened V by 4 bases and J by 0 bases, and 12 bases separated the two germline ends. Germline V CDR1 and CDR2: PRHDT, FYEKMQ (reference sequence). In nucleotides, the CDR3 is TGTGCCAGCAGCTCCCCCGGACAGATGAACACTGAAGCTTTCTTT. Its protein is CASSSPGQMNTEAFF.